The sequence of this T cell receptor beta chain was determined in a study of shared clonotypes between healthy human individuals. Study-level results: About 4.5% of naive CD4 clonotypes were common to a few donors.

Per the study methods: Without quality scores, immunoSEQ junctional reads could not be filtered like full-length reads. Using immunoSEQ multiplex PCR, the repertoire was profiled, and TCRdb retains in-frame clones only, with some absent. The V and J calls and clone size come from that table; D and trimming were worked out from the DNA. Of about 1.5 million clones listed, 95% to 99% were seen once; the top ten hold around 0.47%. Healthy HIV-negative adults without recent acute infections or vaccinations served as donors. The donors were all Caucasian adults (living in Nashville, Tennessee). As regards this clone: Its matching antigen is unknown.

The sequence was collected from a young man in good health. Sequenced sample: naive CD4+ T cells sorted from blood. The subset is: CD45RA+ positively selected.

CDR3 sequence reads: CASSPRTGGKTEAFF. The CDR3 nucleotides are TGTGCCAGCAGTCCCCGGACAGGGGGCAAAACTGAAGCTTTCTTT. The chain joins TRBV27 to TRBJ1-1, with 11 bases lining up with TRBD1. The CDR3 is 15 residues long. Germline trimming cut 5 bases from V and 5 bases from J; bases unmatched to any gene: 7. Germline-derived CDR1 and CDR2 are MNHEY and SMNVEV (reference sequence).